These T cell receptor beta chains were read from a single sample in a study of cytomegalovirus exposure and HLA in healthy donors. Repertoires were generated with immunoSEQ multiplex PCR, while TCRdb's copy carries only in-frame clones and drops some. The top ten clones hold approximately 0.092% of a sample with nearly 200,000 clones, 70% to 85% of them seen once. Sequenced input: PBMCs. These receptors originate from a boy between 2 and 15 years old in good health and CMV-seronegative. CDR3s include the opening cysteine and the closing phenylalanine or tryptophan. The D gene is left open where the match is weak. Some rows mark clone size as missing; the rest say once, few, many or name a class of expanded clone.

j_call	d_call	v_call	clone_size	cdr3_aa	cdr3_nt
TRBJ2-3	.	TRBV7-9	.	CASTQLENTQYF	TGTGCCAGCACCCAACTAGAGAATACGCAGTATTTT
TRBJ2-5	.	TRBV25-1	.	CASSRLADQETQYF	TGTGCCAGCAGTAGATTAGCGGACCAAGAGACCCAGTACTTC
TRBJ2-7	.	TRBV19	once	CASPRSDEQYF	TGTGCCAGCCCGCGGTCTGACGAGCAGTACTTC
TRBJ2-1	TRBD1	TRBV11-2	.	CASSSLTGVGVNEQFF	TGTGCCAGCAGCTCCCTTACAGGGGTCGGTGTAAATGAGCAGTTCTTC
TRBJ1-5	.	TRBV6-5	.	CASSDRRNQPQHF	TGTGCCAGCAGTGACAGAAGGAATCAGCCCCAGCATTTT
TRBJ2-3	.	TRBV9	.	CASSVATGASGDTQYF	TGTGCCAGCAGCGTAGCTACGGGGGCTAGCGGCGATACGCAGTATTTT
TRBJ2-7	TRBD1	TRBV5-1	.	CASSLVSGTETYEQYF	TGCGCCAGCAGCTTGGTCTCCGGGACAGAAACTTACGAGCAGTACTTC
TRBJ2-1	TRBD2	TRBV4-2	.	CASSQDPGLADNEQFF	TGTGCCAGCAGCCAAGATCCCGGACTAGCGGACAATGAGCAGTTCTTC
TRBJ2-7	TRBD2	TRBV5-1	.	CASSLVPTSGPYEQYF	TGCGCCAGCAGCTTGGTTCCGACTAGCGGGCCCTACGAGCAGTACTTC
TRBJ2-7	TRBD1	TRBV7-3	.	CASSLTGTGVSYEQYF	TGTGCCAGCAGCTTAACCGGGACAGGGGTTTCCTACGAGCAGTACTTC
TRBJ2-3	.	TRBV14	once	CASSSGGTDTQYF	TGTGCCAGCTCCTCGGGGGGCACAGATACGCAGTATTTT
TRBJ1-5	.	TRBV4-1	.	CASSPQFNSNQPQHF	TGCGCCAGCAGCCCCCAGTTCAATAGCAATCAGCCCCAGCATTTT
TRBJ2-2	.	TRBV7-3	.	CASSSRGNGELFF	TGTGCCAGCAGCTCTCGGGGGAACGGGGAGCTGTTTTTT
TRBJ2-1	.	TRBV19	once	CASKRDGDSYNEQFF	TGTGCCAGTAAGAGAGACGGGGACTCCTACAATGAGCAGTTCTTC
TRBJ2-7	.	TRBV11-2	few	CASSSHYEQYF	TGTGCCAGCAGCTCCCACTACGAGCAGTACTTC
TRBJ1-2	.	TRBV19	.	CASRGNRHVYGYTF	TGTGCCAGTAGGGGGAACAGGCACGTGTATGGCTACACCTTC
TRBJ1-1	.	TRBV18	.	CASSRGGDTEAFF	TGTGCCAGCTCACGGGGGGGGGACACTGAAGCTTTCTTT
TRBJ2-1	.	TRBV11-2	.	CASSLRQNSYNEQFF	TGTGCCAGCAGCTTAAGACAGAACTCCTACAATGAGCAGTTCTTC
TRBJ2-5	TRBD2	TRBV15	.	CATSRGGTSGGELTETQYF	TGTGCCACCAGCAGAGGGGGCACTAGCGGGGGGGAACTCACGGAGACCCAGTACTTC
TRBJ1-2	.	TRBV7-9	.	CASSLLADYGYTF	TGTGCCAGCAGCTTGTTGGCGGACTATGGCTACACCTTC
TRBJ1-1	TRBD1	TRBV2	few	CASSLRRQGWAEAFF	TGTGCCAGCAGCCTTCGTAGACAGGGGTGGGCTGAAGCTTTCTTT
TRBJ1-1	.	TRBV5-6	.	CASSDDTGYTEAFF	TGTGCCAGCAGCGACGATACAGGCTACACTGAAGCTTTCTTT
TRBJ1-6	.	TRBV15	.	CATSRGVTPNSPLHF	TGTGCCACCAGCAGAGGGGTGACTCCCAATTCACCCCTCCACTTT
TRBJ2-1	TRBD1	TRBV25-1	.	CASSKLTGQGYNEQFF	TGTGCCAGCAGTAAACTAACGGGACAGGGCTACAATGAGCAGTTCTTC
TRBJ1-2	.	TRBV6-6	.	CASSYSTGGGYTF	TGTGCCAGCAGTTACTCGACGGGGGGAGGCTACACCTTC
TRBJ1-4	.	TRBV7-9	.	CASSPDRFSVTNEKLFF	TGTGCCAGCAGCCCCGACAGGTTCTCAGTTACTAATGAAAAACTGTTTTTT
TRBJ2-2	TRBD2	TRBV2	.	CASSVQRGVTGELFF	TGTGCCAGCAGTGTTCAGCGGGGGGTCACCGGGGAGCTGTTTTTT
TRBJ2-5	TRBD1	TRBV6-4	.	CASSDVAGGSRETQYF	TGTGCCAGCAGTGATGTGGCAGGGGGTTCACGAGAGACCCAGTACTTC
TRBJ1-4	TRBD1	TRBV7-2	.	CASSFYRGENEKLFF	TGTGCCAGCAGCTTCTACAGGGGCGAAAATGAAAAACTGTTTTTT
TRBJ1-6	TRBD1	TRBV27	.	CASSFGGTGPSPLHF	TGTGCCAGCAGTTTTGGTGGGACAGGGCCTTCACCCCTCCACTTT
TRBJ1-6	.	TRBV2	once	CASSQGHNIYNSPLHF	TGTGCCAGCAGTCAGGGACACAATATCTATAATTCACCCCTCCACTTT
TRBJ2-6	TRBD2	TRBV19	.	CASSRGGALANVLTF	TGTGCCAGTAGTAGGGGAGGGGCTCTAGCCAACGTCCTGACTTTC
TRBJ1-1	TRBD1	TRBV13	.	CASSLAGQGNTEAFF	TGTGCCAGCAGCCTTGCGGGACAGGGGAACACTGAAGCTTTCTTT
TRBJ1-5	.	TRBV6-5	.	CASRRGVRNQPQHF	TGTGCCAGCAGGCGGGGGGTACGCAATCAGCCCCAGCATTTT
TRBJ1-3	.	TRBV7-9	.	CASSLEGQEYSGNTIYF	TGTGCCAGCAGCTTAGAGGGGCAGGAATACTCTGGAAACACCATATATTTT
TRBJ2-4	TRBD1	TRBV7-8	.	CASSFTPGQGPLNIQYF	TGTGCCAGCAGCTTCACCCCGGGACAGGGCCCCTTAAACATTCAGTACTTC
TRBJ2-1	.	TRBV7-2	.	CASTLRGEQFF	TGTGCCAGCACCTTGCGGGGTGAGCAGTTCTTC
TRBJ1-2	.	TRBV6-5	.	CASSYSVFESGYGYTF	TGTGCCAGCAGTTACTCCGTTTTTGAGTCGGGATATGGCTACACCTTC
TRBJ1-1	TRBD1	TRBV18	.	CASSPDRVNTEAFF	TGTGCCAGCTCACCGGACAGGGTGAACACTGAAGCTTTCTTT
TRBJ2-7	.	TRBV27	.	CASYWSSYEQYF	TGTGCCAGCTACTGGAGCTCCTACGAGCAGTACTTC
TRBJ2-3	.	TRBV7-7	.	CASSLTGFTDTQYF	TGTGCTAGCAGCTTAACGGGGTTCACAGATACGCAGTATTTT
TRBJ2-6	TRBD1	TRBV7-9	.	CASTSPGQSSGANVLTF	TGTGCCAGCACCAGCCCGGGACAGAGCTCTGGGGCCAACGTCCTGACTTTC
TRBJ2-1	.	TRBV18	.	CASSIVVGDEQFF	TGTGCCAGCTCCATCGTGGTCGGGGATGAGCAGTTCTTC
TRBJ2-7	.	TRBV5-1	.	CASSLSTGPVSYEQYF	TGCGCCAGCAGCTTGTCCACGGGTCCAGTCTCCTACGAGCAGTACTTC
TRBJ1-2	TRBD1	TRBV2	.	CASMNRGGGGYTF	TGTGCCAGCATGAACAGGGGAGGAGGTGGCTACACCTTC
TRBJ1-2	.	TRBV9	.	CASSGQQLNYGYTF	TGTGCCAGCAGCGGCCAACAGTTGAACTATGGCTACACCTTC
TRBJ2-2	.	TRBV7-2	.	CASSSRGDPGELFF	TGTGCCAGCAGCTCCCGAGGAGACCCCGGGGAGCTGTTTTTT
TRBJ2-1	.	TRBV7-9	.	CASSLVGNEQFF	TGTGCCAGCAGCTTAGTCGGGAATGAGCAGTTCTTC
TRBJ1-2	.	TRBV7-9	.	CASSPHNKPNYGYTF	TGTGCCAGCAGCCCACACAACAAACCAAACTATGGCTACACCTTC
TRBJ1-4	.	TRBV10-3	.	CAISESRNEKLFF	TGTGCCATCAGTGAGTCCCGTAATGAAAAACTGTTTTTT
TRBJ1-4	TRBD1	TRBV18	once	CASSRRPGTGATNEKLFF	TGTGCCAGCTCACGGCGTCCCGGGACAGGGGCAACTAATGAAAAACTGTTTTTT
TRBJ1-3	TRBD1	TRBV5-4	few	CASSFYSGTGDGNTIYF	TGTGCCAGCAGCTTTTATTCCGGGACAGGGGATGGAAACACCATATATTTT
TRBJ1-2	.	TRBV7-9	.	CASSLGEGSSGYTF	TGTGCCAGCAGCTTAGGAGAGGGAAGTTCGGGCTACACCTTC
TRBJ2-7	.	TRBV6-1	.	CASSARGVHEQYF	TGTGCCAGCAGCGCCAGGGGGGTCCACGAGCAGTACTTC
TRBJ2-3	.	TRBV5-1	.	CASSLDSTDTQYF	TGCGCCAGCAGCTTGGACTCCACAGATACGCAGTATTTT
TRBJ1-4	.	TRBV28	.	CASSPGRTSATNEKLFF	TGTGCCAGCAGCCCCGGACGGACTTCTGCAACTAATGAAAAACTGTTTTTT
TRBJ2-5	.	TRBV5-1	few	CATLNRSETQYF	TGCGCCACCCTCAACCGGTCGGAGACCCAGTACTTC
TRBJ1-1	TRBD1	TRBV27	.	CASSLSRGQWGEAFF	TGTGCCAGCAGTTTATCAAGGGGACAGTGGGGTGAAGCTTTCTTT
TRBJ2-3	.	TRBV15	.	CATSREVTGTQYF	TGTGCCACCAGCAGAGAGGTTACAGGTACGCAGTATTTT
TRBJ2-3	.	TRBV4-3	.	CASSQDPGPFSTDTQYF	TGCGCCAGCAGCCAAGACCCAGGGCCCTTTAGCACAGATACGCAGTATTTT